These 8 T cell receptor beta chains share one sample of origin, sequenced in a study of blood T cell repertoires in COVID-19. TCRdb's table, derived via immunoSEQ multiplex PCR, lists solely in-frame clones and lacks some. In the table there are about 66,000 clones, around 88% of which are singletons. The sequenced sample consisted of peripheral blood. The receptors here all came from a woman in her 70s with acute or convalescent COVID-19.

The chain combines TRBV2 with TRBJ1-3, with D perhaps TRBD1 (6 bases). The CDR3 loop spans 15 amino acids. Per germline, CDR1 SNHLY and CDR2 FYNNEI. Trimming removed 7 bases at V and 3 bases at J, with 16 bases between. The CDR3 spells CASTLGAQSGNTIYF. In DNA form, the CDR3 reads TGTGCCAGCACCCTGGGGGCGCAAAGTGGAAACACCATATATTTT.

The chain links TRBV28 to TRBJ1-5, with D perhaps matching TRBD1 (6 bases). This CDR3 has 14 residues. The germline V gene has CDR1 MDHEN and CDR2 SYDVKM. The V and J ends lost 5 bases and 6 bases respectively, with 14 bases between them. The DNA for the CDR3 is TGTGCCAGCAGTACCGGACAGCCGGGTCAGCCCCAGCATTTT. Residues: CASSTGQPGQPQHF.

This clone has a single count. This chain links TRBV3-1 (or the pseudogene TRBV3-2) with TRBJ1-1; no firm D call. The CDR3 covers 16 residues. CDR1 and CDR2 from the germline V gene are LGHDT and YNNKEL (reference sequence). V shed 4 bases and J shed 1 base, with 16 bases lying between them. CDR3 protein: CASSPRSLTPNTEAFF. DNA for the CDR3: TGTGCCAGCAGCCCAAGATCCCTAACTCCGAACACTGAAGCTTTCTTT.

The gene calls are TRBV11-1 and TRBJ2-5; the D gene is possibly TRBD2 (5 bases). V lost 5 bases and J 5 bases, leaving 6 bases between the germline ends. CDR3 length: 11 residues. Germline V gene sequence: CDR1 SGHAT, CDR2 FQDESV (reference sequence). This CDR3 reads CASSPGETQYF. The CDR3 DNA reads TGTGCCAGCAGCCCGGGGGAGACCCAGTACTTC.

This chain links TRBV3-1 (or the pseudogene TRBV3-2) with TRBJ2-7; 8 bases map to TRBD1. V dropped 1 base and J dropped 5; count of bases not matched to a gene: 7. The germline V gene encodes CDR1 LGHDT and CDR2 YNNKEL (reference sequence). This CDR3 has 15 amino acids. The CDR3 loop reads CASSQGQGRYDEQYF. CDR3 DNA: TGTGCCAGCAGCCAAGGACAGGGGAGGTATGACGAGCAGTACTTC.

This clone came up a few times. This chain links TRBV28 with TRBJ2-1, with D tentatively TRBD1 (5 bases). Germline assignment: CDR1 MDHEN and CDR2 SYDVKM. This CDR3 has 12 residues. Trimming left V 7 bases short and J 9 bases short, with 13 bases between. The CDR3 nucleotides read TGTGCCAGCACAAACCGTAGGGGTGAGCAGTTCTTC. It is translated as CASTNRRGEQFF.

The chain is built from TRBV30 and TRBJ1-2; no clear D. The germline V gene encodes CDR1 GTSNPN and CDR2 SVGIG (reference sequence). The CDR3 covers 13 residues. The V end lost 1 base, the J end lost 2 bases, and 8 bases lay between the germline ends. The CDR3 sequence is CAWSGEENYGYTF. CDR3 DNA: TGTGCCTGGAGTGGGGAGGAGAACTATGGCTACACCTTC.

The CDR3 DNA follows: TGTGCCAGCAGCCCAGGGACAGGGGGTCTATCCGGGGAGCTGTTTTTT. Protein: CASSPGTGGLSGELFF. The V and J genes are TRBV7-9 and TRBJ2-2, with 11 positions matching TRBD1. CDR3 length equals 16 residues. V lost 5 bases to trimming and J lost 6 bases; unmatched junction nucleotides: 8. Germline assignment: CDR1 SEHNR and CDR2 FQNEAQ (reference sequence). Variable domain in full (rest from reference TRBV7-9 and TRBJ2-2): DTGVSQNPRHKITKRGQNVTFRCDPISEHNRLYWYRQTLGQGPEFLTYFQNEAQLEKSRLLSDRFSAERPKGSFSTLEIQRTEQGDSAMYLCASSPGTGGLSGELFFGEGSRLTVL.